One sample yielded the 18 T cell receptor beta chains listed below, sequenced in a study of blood T cell repertoires in COVID-19. The table came from immunoSEQ multiplex PCR; TCRdb's copy has only in-frame clones and leaves some out. Among roughly 100,000 clones listed, more than 85% were seen once. The specimen sequenced was peripheral blood. The source is a human donor in a cohort sampled during active COVID-19.

The rearrangement links TRBV11-2 to TRBJ2-7; TRBD1 matches 7 bases. CDR1 and CDR2 from the germline V gene are SGHAT and FQNNGV. With V trimmed by 1 base and J by 5 bases, 5 bases remained unmatched. The CDR3 extends over 14 amino acids. The CDR3 DNA reads as TGTGCCAGCAGCTTAGGGTACAGGGGTGACGAGCAGTACTTC. This codes for CASSLGYRGDEQYF.

The V gene is TRBV19, the J gene TRBJ1-5; D not certain. This CDR3 has 14 amino acids. The V gene's germline CDR1 is LNHDA and CDR2 SQIVND (reference sequence). With 3 bases removed from V and 6 bases from J, the gap between germline ends came to 12 bases. CDR3 sequence: CASSIIRLAQPQHF. Written as DNA, the CDR3 is TGTGCCAGTAGTATCATTAGGCTAGCTCAGCCCCAGCATTTT.

The chain combines TRBV28 with TRBJ1-5, with a weak D call TRBD1 (6 bases). Germline loops: CDR1 MDHEN, CDR2 SYDVKM. The CDR3 length is 15 residues. The V end was cut by 7 bases, the J end by 4 bases, with 17 bases between. The CDR3 region is CASTASDRTNQPQHF. The CDR3 nucleotides are TGTGCCAGCACCGCCTCCGACAGGACGAATCAGCCCCAGCATTTT.

This clone showed up just a few times. The chain recombines TRBV27 with TRBJ1-5, with TRBD1 matching 10 bases. This CDR3 has 16 amino acids. The V segment lost 8 bases and the J segment 2 bases; nucleotides outside the gene matches: 9. Germline V CDR1 and CDR2: MNHEY, SMNVEV (reference sequence). CDR3 bases: TGTGCCAGCCGAGGACAGGGGGTTTTAGGCAATCAGCCCCAGCATTTT. It codes for CASRGQGVLGNQPQHF.

Written as DNA, the CDR3 is TGTGCCAGCAGCAGGGGACAGGGGACCTACGAGCAGTACTTC. Its protein is CASSRGQGTYEQYF. The rearrangement links TRBV9 to TRBJ2-7; TRBD1 matches 10 bases. The CDR3 sequence is 14 residues long. Germline CDR1 SGDLS, CDR2 YYNGEE. Trimming took 4 bases from V and 2 from J; bases not matched to a gene: 3. Together with reference TRBV9 and TRBJ2-7, the CDR3 gives the full variable domain: DSGVTQTPKHLITATGQRVTLRCSPRSGDLSVYWYQQSLDQGLQFLIQYYNGEERAKGNILERFSAQQFPDLHSELNLSSLELGDSALYFCASSRGQGTYEQYFGPGTRLTVT.

The chain has TRBV5-1 and TRBJ2-7, with 12 positions matching TRBD1. Germline CDR1 reads SGHRS; CDR2 reads YFSETQ. V gave up 3 bases and J gave up 5 bases; unmatched junction bases: 3. The CDR3 extends over 14 amino acids. The CDR3 bases are TGCGCCAGCAGCTGGGGGACAGGGGGCGACGAGCAGTACTTC. It specifies CASSWGTGGDEQYF.

J is TRBJ1-1 and V is TRBV29-1, with TRBD1 as a possible D gene (5 bases). CDR1 is SQVTM, CDR2 ANQGSEA, per germline. Trimming cost V 6 bases and J 1 base, with 9 bases left between them. The CDR3 has 12 residues. DNA for the CDR3: TGCAGCGTGGGCCAGGGGAACACTGAAGCTTTCTTT. Translation gives CSVGQGNTEAFF.

The chain is built from TRBV7-6 and TRBJ1-2; 9 bases match TRBD1. The V segment lost 5 bases and the J segment 0 bases; nucleotides outside the gene matches: 10. Germline values: CDR1 SGHVS, CDR2 FNYEAQ. The CDR3 runs to 17 residues. CDR3 loop: CASSMSRDRVPNYGYTF. CDR3 coding DNA: TGTGCCAGCAGCATGTCCCGGGACAGGGTACCTAACTATGGCTACACCTTC.

DNA for the CDR3: TGTGCAAGTCGCAGTCGCGTGGAGAGTACAGGGAGAGTCTATGGCTACACCTTC. It encodes CASRSRVESTGRVYGYTF. V gene TRBV12-2 combines with J gene TRBJ1-2; the D segment call TRBD1 is taken from the table without a DNA check. TRBV12-2 constitutes a pseudogene. The CDR3 covers 18 residues.

The chain has TRBV24-1 and TRBJ2-3, with D unresolved. Per the germline V gene, CDR1 is KGHDR and CDR2 is SFDVKD. V dropped 0 bases and J dropped 2 bases, with 8 bases sitting between them. The CDR3 is 15 amino acids. The DNA for the CDR3 is TGTGCCACCAGTGATTTGGGCAACCCCACAGATACGCAGTATTTT. It encodes CATSDLGNPTDTQYF.

This clone showed up just once. The chain joins TRBV11-2 to TRBJ2-7; D is possibly TRBD1 (6 bases). V lost 5 bases to trimming and J lost 0 bases, with 14 bases between them. Germline loops: CDR1 SGHAT, CDR2 FQNNGV. There are 15 residues in the CDR3. The CDR3 DNA is TGTGCCAGCAGCCAATTTCGACAGGCCTCCTACGAGCAGTACTTC. This encodes CASSQFRQASYEQYF.

The chain has TRBV5-1 and TRBJ2-6; maybe TRBD1 (6 bases). CDR3 length: 15 residues. Germline V gene data show CDR1 as SGHRS and CDR2 as YFSETQ. V lost 2 bases and J lost 2, with 8 bases in between. CDR3: CASSFEGAGANVLTF. As DNA, the CDR3 is TGCGCCAGCAGCTTTGAGGGGGCTGGGGCCAACGTCCTGACTTTC. Full variable domain (remainder filled in from reference TRBV5-1 and TRBJ2-6): KAGVTQTPRYLIKTRGQQVTLSCSPISGHRSVSWYQQTPGQGLQFLFEYFSETQRNKGNFPGRFSGRQFSNSRSEMNVSTLELGDSALYLCASSFEGAGANVLTFGAGSRLTVL.

Remarks on this clone: The junction departs from the called germline gene at one end, perhaps through a read error. The chain employs TRBV18 and TRBJ1-1, with 7 bases lining up with TRBD1. Germline CDR1 is KGHSH and CDR2 is LQKENI. CDR3 length: 13 residues. CDR3 in DNA: TGTGTCAGCTCACCAACAGGGGAAACTGAAGCTTTCTTT. It yields the protein CVSSPTGETEAFF. Combining the CDR3 with reference TRBV18 and TRBJ1-1 gives the whole variable domain NAGVMQNPRHLVRRRGQEARLRCSPMKGHSHVYWYRQLPEEGLKFMVYLQKENIIDESGMPKERFSAEFPKEGPSILRIQQVVRGDSAAYFCVSSPTGETEAFFGQGTRLTVV.

The rearrangement links TRBV2 to TRBJ1-6; 8 bases fit TRBD1. This CDR3 comprises 15 residues. V shed 6 bases and J 5 bases; nucleotides not matched to a gene: 6. CDR1 and CDR2 (germline): SNHLY, FYNNEI. The CDR3 sequence is CASSLQGANNSPLHF. In DNA, the CDR3 is TGTGCCAGCAGCCTTCAGGGGGCGAATAATTCACCCCTCCACTTT. Using reference TRBV2 and TRBJ1-6 for the parts outside the CDR3, the full variable domain is EPEVTQTPSHQVTQMGQEVILRCVPISNHLYFYWYRQILGQKVEFLVSFYNNEISEKSEIFDDQFSVERPDGSNFTLKIRSTKLEDSAMYFCASSLQGANNSPLHFGNGTRLTVT.

The chain is built from TRBV6-6 and TRBJ1-6; D remains ambiguous. Germline V gene data show CDR1 as MNHNY and CDR2 as SVGAGI (reference sequence). Trimming removed 7 bases from V and 5 bases from J, with 9 bases in between. The CDR3 extends over 13 amino acids. CDR3 DNA: TGTGCCAGCAACCGGGAGCATAATTCACCCCTCCACTTT. Amino acids: CASNREHNSPLHF.

V gene TRBV2 combines with J gene TRBJ2-2; TRBD2 matches 9 bases. Germline V gene sequence: CDR1 SNHLY, CDR2 FYNNEI. This CDR3 is 13 amino acids long. Unmatched junction bases numbered 3, after V lost 8 bases and J lost 5 bases. The CDR3 DNA is TGTGCCAGCCCTAGCGGGAAAACCGGGGAGCTGTTTTTT. It is translated as CASPSGKTGELFF.

The genes are TRBV7-2 and TRBJ2-7, with D possibly being TRBD1 (6 bases). V shed 2 bases and J shed 3 bases, with 14 bases lying between them. CDR1 is SGHTA, CDR2 FQGNSA, per germline. This CDR3 is 15 amino acids long. CDR3 coding DNA: TGTGCCAGCAGCTTACTCGCAGGGGTTCTCTACGAGCAGTACTTC. Protein sequence: CASSLLAGVLYEQYF.

The chain joins TRBV12-3 or TRBV12-4 to TRBJ2-4; D is ambiguous. This CDR3 comprises 13 residues. The V and J ends lost 9 bases and 0 bases respectively, with 9 bases between them. CDR3 in DNA: TGTGCCAGTGGGCCCCTAGCCAAAAACATTCAGTACTTC. It specifies CASGPLAKNIQYF.